A single sample is the source of the 27 T cell receptor beta chains below, sequenced in a study of prognosis after radiotherapy for stage I lung cancer. Using two-round multiplex PCR, the authors amplified TCR beta CDR3 from genomic DNA. Primers targeting each individual TRBV and TRBJ gene were applied in first-round PCR. From the multiplex PCR reads, TCRdb called clonotypes with MiXCR, one entry per CDR3 protein. The sample consists of about 34,000 distinct CDR3 sequences, 32% of them appearing once. Source: PBMCs, taken before or after stereotactic body radiation therapy (not recorded which). The receptors were sampled from a donor of 50 years or more with non-small cell lung cancer.

This clonotype has ten or more counts. This chain joins TRBV18 and TRBJ1-1; perhaps TRBD1 as D (6 bases). The ends were cut back, 6 bases at V and 10 bases at J, with 18 bases in the middle. Per the germline V gene, CDR1 is KGHSH and CDR2 is LQKENI. This CDR3 has 13 residues. CDR3 coding DNA: TGTGCCAGCTCCGTAAGCGAGGGAGGGGGAGCTTTCTTT. As protein: CASSVSEGGGAFF. Filled out from reference TRBV18 and TRBJ1-1, the complete variable domain reads NAGVMQNPRHLVRRRGQEARLRCSPMKGHSHVYWYRQLPEEGLKFMVYLQKENIIDESGMPKERFSAEFPKEGPSILRIQQVVRGDSAAYFCASSVSEGGGAFFGQGTRLTVV.

This clonotype occurred many times. This sequence joins TRBV11-2 and TRBJ1-1; maybe TRBD1 (5 bases). The V end lost 3 bases, the J end lost 0 bases, and 8 bases lay between the germline ends. Germline lookup yields CDR1 SGHAT and CDR2 FQNNGV. There are 14 residues in the CDR3. In DNA, the CDR3 is TGTGCCAGCAGCTTGGGACGATTGAACACTGAAGCTTTCTTT. Encoded protein: CASSLGRLNTEAFF.

A word on this clonotype: A far larger clone differs by one base, so this is likely a read error. This chain connects TRBV6-5 to TRBJ1-6; TRBD1 matches 7 bases. The germline CDR1 and CDR2 sequences are MNHEY and SVGAGI. V shed 9 bases and J 6 bases; nucleotides not matched to a gene: 11. The CDR3 spans 15 residues. CDR3 protein: CARTQGQRSNSPLHF. The DNA for the CDR3 is TGTGCCAGAACCCAGGGACAGCGTTCTAATTCACCCCTCCACTTT.

This clonotype was counted ten times or more. The chain uses TRBV5-4 and TRBJ2-3, with TRBD2 matching over 8 bases. The CDR3 is made up of 14 amino acids. With V trimmed by 4 bases and J by 4 bases, 5 bases remained unmatched. Germline loops: CDR1 SGHNT, CDR2 YYREEE (reference sequence). In DNA, the CDR3 is TGTGCCAGCAGCACCGGGGGGGCCTCAGATACGCAGTATTTT. Its translation: CASSTGGASDTQYF.

Regarding this clonotype: One base separates it from a far larger clone, so it is likely a read error. V gene TRBV7-9 combines with J gene TRBJ1-6; the D is unclear. Germline CDR1 is SEHNR and CDR2 is FQNEAQ (reference sequence). Trimming removed 5 bases at V and 2 bases at J, with 19 bases between. CDR3 size: 18 residues. CDR3 amino acids: CASSQDRSQRTYNSPLHF. In nucleotides, the CDR3 is TGTGCCAGCAGCCAAGACCGGTCCCAGAGGACCTATAATTCACCCCTCCACTTT.

Ten or more counts support this clonotype. This chain links TRBV7-2 with TRBJ2-3; the D is unclear. CDR1 SGHTA and CDR2 FQGNSA come from the germline V gene. V dropped 7 bases and J dropped 5 bases, with 13 bases sitting between them. The CDR3 loop spans 13 amino acids. CDR3 sequence: CASIFKLKDTQYF. As DNA, the CDR3 is TGTGCCAGCATCTTCAAGCTTAAAGATACGCAGTATTTT.

This clonotype was seen only a few times. V is TRBV14 and J is TRBJ2-5, with TRBD2 matching over 11 bases. Germline-derived CDR1 and CDR2 are SGHDN and FVKESK. Losses at the gene ends were 2 bases for V and 5 bases for J; bases not matched to a gene: 7. The CDR3 is 16 amino acids. CDR3 nucleotide sequence: TGTGCCAGCAGCCAACTACTAGCGGGGGCCCAGGAGACCCAGTACTTC. It specifies CASSQLLAGAQETQYF.

This clonotype was detected many times. CDR3 sequence (DNA): TGTGCCAGCAGTTACTCGACGCAAGAAGGCACTGAAGCTTTCTTT. Its translation is CASSYSTQEGTEAFF. This rearrangement joins TRBV6-5 to TRBJ1-1; D remains ambiguous. Germline V lookup: CDR1 MNHEY, CDR2 SVGAGI. This CDR3 has 15 residues. The ends were cut back, 0 bases at V and 4 bases at J, with 12 bases in the middle.

CDR3 region: CASSAPTGKNTEAFF. CDR3 DNA: TGTGCCAGCAGCGCCCCAACAGGGAAGAACACTGAAGCTTTCTTT. The chain has TRBV11-3 and TRBJ1-1, with a weak D call TRBD1 (6 bases). CDR1 is SGHNT, CDR2 YENEEA, per germline. This CDR3 spans 15 amino acids. Trimming removed 5 bases from V and 1 base from J, with 14 bases in between.

Note on this clonotype: The conserved phenylalanine or tryptophan is not found at the CDR3 terminus, so this likely reflects a read error. The DNA is left out, because the CDR3 cannot be placed on it with certainty; the CDR3 is given as TCRdb lists it. J is TRBJ2-7 and V is TRBV2; TRBD2, as called in the table, went unchecked against the DNA. The V gene's germline CDR1 is SNHLY and CDR2 FYNNEI. Both ends counted, the CDR3 spans 11 residues. CDR3 in amino acids: CARGRAGTPTS.

This clonotype was observed at least ten times. The CDR3 loop reads CASRGEGWTTEAFF. CDR3 nucleotides: TGTGCCAGCAGGGGGGAGGGCTGGACTACTGAAGCTTTCTTT. The chain has TRBV6-1 and TRBJ1-1; D perhaps matches TRBD1 (5 bases). The CDR3 has 14 residues. The germline V gene has CDR1 MNHNS and CDR2 SASEGT. With 6 bases removed from V and 5 bases from J, the gap between germline ends came to 16 bases.

At least ten counts were recorded for this clonotype. The V call is TRBV3-1, the J call TRBJ1-3; D is perhaps TRBD1 (5 bases). The V end lost 4 bases, the J end lost 4 bases, and 11 bases lay between the germline ends. From germline, CDR1 is LGHDT and CDR2 YNNKEL (reference sequence). This CDR3 spans 14 amino acids. The DNA of the CDR3 is TGTGCCAGCAGCCCGAGGGACCGAGGAAACACCATATATTTT. As protein: CASSPRDRGNTIYF.

The chain employs TRBV27 and TRBJ1-2; 9 bases fit TRBD1. The V gene's germline CDR1 is MNHEY and CDR2 SMNVEV (reference sequence). This CDR3 is built from 15 residues. V lost 5 bases to trimming and J lost 4 bases; unmatched junction nucleotides: 8. CDR3 amino acids: CASSPTGGAGYGYTF. CDR3 nucleotide sequence: TGTGCCAGCAGTCCTACAGGGGGCGCTGGCTATGGCTACACCTTC.

In regard to this clonotype: At one end, the junction sequence differs from germline, possibly due to a read error. The chain employs TRBV6-5 and TRBJ1-2; D is uncertain. CDR1 MNHEY and CDR2 SVGAGI come from the germline V gene. The CDR3 is made up of 16 amino acids. For the CDR3, the DNA is TGTGCCAGCAGTTACGATCCATCTCAGGTTGGCTATTGCTACACCTTC. This gives the protein CASSYDPSQVGYCYTF.

Comment on this clonotype: It differs at one base from a far larger clone, so likely a read error. This rearrangement joins TRBV11-1 to TRBJ1-3; tentatively, D is TRBD1 (5 bases). CDR1 is SGHAT, CDR2 FQDESV, per germline (reference sequence). CDR3 size: 16 residues. CDR3 in DNA: TGTGCCAGCAGCTTAGAAGGGACTGTTCCTGGAAACACCGTATATTTT. Translating it yields CASSLEGTVPGNTVYF.

The chain joins TRBV7-2 to TRBJ1-2; perhaps TRBD1 as D (6 bases). Germline assignment: CDR1 SGHTA and CDR2 FQGNSA. The ends were cut back, 1 base at V and 9 bases at J, with 18 bases in the middle. This CDR3 is built from 15 residues. The DNA for the CDR3 is TGTGCCAGCAGCTTAGTGGGGGGCCCCAGCGTTTGCTACACCTTC. Protein: CASSLVGGPSVCYTF.

Note on this clonotype: A far larger clone is just one base off, so this is likely a read error. The chain links TRBV6-5 to TRBJ2-3; possible D gene TRBD2, 5 bases. Germline V gene sequence: CDR1 MNHEY, CDR2 SVGAGI. The ends were cut back, 5 bases at V and 6 bases at J, with 15 bases in the middle. The CDR3 is made up of 14 amino acids. CDR3 amino acids: CASSEGTSMDTQYF. In DNA, the CDR3 is TGTGCCAGCAGTGAGGGTACGTCCATGGATACGCAGTATTTT.

This clonotype was counted ten times or more. The chain uses TRBV5-8 and TRBJ1-5; D may be TRBD1 (5 bases). Germline V CDR1 and CDR2: SGHTS, YDEGEE. This CDR3 contains 13 residues. Trimming removed 9 bases at V and 4 bases at J, with 14 bases between. CDR3 nucleotide sequence: TGTGCCACCGCCGGGGGACGGAATCAGCCCCAGCATTTT. This encodes CATAGGRNQPQHF.

The rearrangement links TRBV2 to TRBJ2-1, with D possibly being TRBD1 or TRBD2 (6 bases each). Germline V gives CDR1 SNHLY, CDR2 FYNNEI. The CDR3 totals 15 residues. Trimming pared 7 bases from V and 7 bases from J, leaving 20 bases between. The CDR3 coding sequence is TGTGCCAGCAAACTACTAGAGGGGGGCGAAAATGAGCAGTTCTTC. It is translated as CASKLLEGGENEQFF.

This clonotype was found many times. The CDR3 region has the DNA TGCAGTGCTCCGCACTCCTACGAGCAGTACTTC. This codes for CSAPHSYEQYF. This sequence joins TRBV20-1 and TRBJ2-7, with no clear D. The CDR3 covers 11 residues. Trimming stripped 5 bases from V and 0 bases from J, with 5 bases between. CDR1 is DFQATT and CDR2 is SNEGSKA in the germline V gene (reference sequence).

This chain links TRBV7-9 with TRBJ1-1, with unresolved D. Trimming pared 4 bases from V and 6 bases from J, leaving 12 bases between. This CDR3 has 13 amino acids. Germline lookup yields CDR1 SEHNR and CDR2 FQNEAQ (reference sequence). The CDR3 region has the DNA TGTGCCAGCAGCTCCATCTCTGGTTCTGAAGCTTTCTTT. Protein product: CASSSISGSEAFF.

Comment on this clonotype: Since a far larger clone is one base different, this is likely a read error. The V and J genes are TRBV6-4 and TRBJ2-2; 9 bases match TRBD1. This CDR3 is 16 amino acids long. In germline, CDR1 is MRHNA, CDR2 SNTAGT. CDR3 loop: CASRGTGGANTWELFF. CDR3 DNA sequence: TGTGCCAGCAGAGGAACAGGGGGCGCAAACACCTGGGAGCTGTTTTTT.

In this sample, this clonotype turned up many times. V and J are TRBV20-1 and TRBJ1-1; tentatively, D is TRBD1 (5 bases). CDR1 is DFQATT and CDR2 is SNEGSKA in the germline V gene (reference sequence). The CDR3 loop spans 15 amino acids. Trimming took 8 bases from V and 1 from J, leaving 20 bases between them. CDR3 nucleotides: TGCAGTCCCTCACCCAGGGCCGCGGGGAACACTGAAGCTTTCTTT. Translation gives CSPSPRAAGNTEAFF.

The sample holds many counts of this clonotype. The chain is built from TRBV7-2 and TRBJ2-1; TRBD2 matches at 16 bases. Per the germline V gene, CDR1 is SGHTA and CDR2 is FQGNSA. The CDR3 is made up of 16 amino acids. V gave up 1 base and J gave up 12 bases; unmatched junction bases: 6. The chain's CDR3 is CASSLVGGLAGGMQFF. The CDR3 region has the DNA TGTGCCAGCAGCTTAGTGGGGGGACTAGCGGGGGGGATGCAGTTCTTC.

Worth noting for this clonotype: The junction does not match germline at one end; this may be a read error. The chain has TRBV6-1 and TRBJ2-7; D remains ambiguous. This CDR3 is 13 amino acids long. Germline CDR1 MNHNS, CDR2 SASEGT. This CDR3 is CVSIQSPCYEQYF. The CDR3 DNA reads TGTGTCAGCATCCAAAGTCCGTGCTACGAGCAGTACTTC.

Ten or more counts support this clonotype. The chain employs TRBV2 and TRBJ2-5; D gene unclear. Germline V gives CDR1 SNHLY, CDR2 FYNNEI. This CDR3 has 12 residues. V was trimmed by 5 bases and J by 3 bases, leaving 7 bases between them. The CDR3 nucleotides read TGTGCCAGCAGTTCGGTGGAAGAGACCCAGTACTTC. This encodes CASSSVEETQYF.

This clonotype has ten or more counts. CDR3 coding DNA: TGTGCCAGTAGAACGGGGGAATCGCACACTGAAGCTTTCTTT. This translates into CASRTGESHTEAFF. This sequence joins TRBV19 and TRBJ1-1, with a tentative D call TRBD1 (5 bases). The CDR3 spans 14 residues. From germline, CDR1 is LNHDA and CDR2 SQIVND (reference sequence). V dropped 6 bases and J dropped 3 bases, with 14 bases sitting between them. Looking up the rest from reference TRBV19 and TRBJ1-1 gives the full variable domain: DGGITQSPKYLFRKEGQNVTLSCEQNLNHDAMYWYRQDPGQGLRLIYYSQIVNDFQKGDIAEGYSVSREKKESFPLTVTSAQKNPTAFYLCASRTGESHTEAFFGQGTRLTVV.